These 5 T cell receptor beta chains share one sample of origin, sequenced in a study of control samples from healthy donors and cancer patients (dated by TCRdb to 2019 to 2021). Library preparation employed the immunoSEQ multiplex PCR assay. The table comes from immuneACCESS by way of TCRdb, which keeps in-frame sequences with V and J called. Part of the clones is missing from these tables; in studies checked, under half for an unresolved V gene and the rest for unknown reasons. Present in this sample are tens of thousands of clones, about 92% of which were seen just once. About 1.5% of the sample is taken by the ten largest. Sequencing was done on a sample of blood. These receptors came from a woman aged 30 to 39 in good health.

The gene calls are TRBV6-5 and TRBJ2-5, with unresolved D. The CDR3 loop spans 12 amino acids. CDR1 and CDR2 from the germline V gene are MNHEY and SVGAGI. V lost 5 bases, J lost 0 bases, and 4 bases lay in between. The CDR3 nucleotides read TGTGCCAGCAGTCGGAACCAAGAGACCCAGTACTTC. Encoded protein: CASSRNQETQYF.

The CDR3 is CASSLSSSGTGELFF. Written as DNA, the CDR3 is TGTGCCAGCAGTTTATCTTCTAGCGGGACCGGGGAGCTGTTTTTT. This chain joins TRBV27 and TRBJ2-2; TRBD2 agrees at 8 bases. Trimming took 0 bases from V and 5 from J; bases not matched to a gene: 2. The CDR3 loop spans 15 amino acids. Germline assignment: CDR1 MNHEY and CDR2 SMNVEV (reference sequence).

The count of this clone is one. The chain couples TRBV28 to TRBJ1-6; D possibly corresponds to TRBD1 (6 bases). Trimming shortened V by 7 bases and J by 3 bases, and 10 bases separated the two germline ends. Germline V gene sequence: CDR1 MDHEN, CDR2 SYDVKM. The CDR3 loop spans 14 amino acids. CDR3 loop: CASNLQGYNSPLHF. Here the CDR3 DNA reads TGTGCCAGCAACTTACAGGGCTATAATTCACCCCTCCACTTT.

The chain employs TRBV7-8 and TRBJ2-7, with TRBD2 matching 7 bases. The CDR3 has 14 amino acids. Looked up from germline, CDR1 is SGHVS and CDR2 is FQNEAQ. V shed 5 bases, J shed 2 bases, and the junction held 6 bases outside the gene matches. The CDR3 region has the DNA TGTGCCAGCAGCGAACAAGGGACTACCTACGAGCAGTACTTC. Its translation is CASSEQGTTYEQYF.

This sequence joins TRBV10-3 and TRBJ1-1; no clear D gene. Germline assignment: CDR1 ENHRY and CDR2 SYGVKD. The CDR3 consists of 11 residues. V lost 7 bases and J lost 4, with 7 bases in between. The DNA of the CDR3 is TGTGCCATCACGACGGGCACTGAAGCTTTCTTT. It yields the protein CAITTGTEAFF.